The clone carrying this TCR beta chain was counted ten times or more. Antigen unknown. The read ends 3 residues early relative to the CDR3; the germline J gene fills the gap. The sample belongs to a study of T cell clonality in common variable immunodeficiency. Blood samples were heparinized, about 5 to 9 ml per donor. The data were produced by immunoSEQ multiplex PCR, yet TCRdb's version contains in-frame clones alone and is incomplete. The record shows 39,000 or so clones for this sample, with no singletons present. Study-wide findings and caveats: CVID subjects had higher TCRbeta clonality than healthy controls, most marked in about a third. Compared with controls, CVID subjects had fewer shared TCRbeta clones. The cause of increased CVID clonality remains unclear without subpopulation sequencing.

This CDR3 has 16 residues. Deletions cut 1 base from V and 1 base from J, with 13 bases between. From germline, CDR1 is SGHDN and CDR2 FVKESK. The sample comprised peripheral blood mononuclear cells. The TCR sequence derives from a person aged 18 to 75 in good health. This chain joins TRBV14 and TRBJ1-2; the D is unclear. CDR3 residues: CASSQVAFGVNYGYTF. Incomplete CDR3 DNA: TGTGCCAGCAGCCAAGTCGCTTTCGGGGTTAACTATGGC.